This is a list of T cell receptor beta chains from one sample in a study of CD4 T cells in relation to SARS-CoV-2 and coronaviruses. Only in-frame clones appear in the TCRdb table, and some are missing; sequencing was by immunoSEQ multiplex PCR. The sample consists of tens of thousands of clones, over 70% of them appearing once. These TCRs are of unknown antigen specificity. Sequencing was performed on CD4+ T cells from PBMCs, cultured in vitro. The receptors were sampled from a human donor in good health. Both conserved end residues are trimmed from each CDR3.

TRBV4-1	ASSHVGGGAKNIQY
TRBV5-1	ASSLGTSRNEQF
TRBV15	ATSRDLSSGRGGINEQF
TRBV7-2	ASSFKGGATGQY
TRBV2	ASTPPGQGSPLH
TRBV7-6	ASSPPPGQGDTIY
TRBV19	ASSINWGSGEQF
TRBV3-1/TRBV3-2	ASSQGGGNSPLH
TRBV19	ASTGYPYNEQF
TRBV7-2	ASSLTSGRSYNEQF
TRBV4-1	ASSQESKETQY
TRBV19	ASSMRSAGGPAYEQY
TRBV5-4	ASSLAGDNSPLH
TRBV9	ASSVGGGSVGELF
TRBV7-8	ASSRPGTGGRGGYT
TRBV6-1	ASSEGTGGVSPLH
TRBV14	ASSQRQAANSPLH
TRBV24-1	ATSSGTEQY
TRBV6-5	ATIRGGSGNTIY
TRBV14	ASSRSAPTLGYGYT
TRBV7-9	ASSLRAGGSYNEQF
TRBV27	ASSPVGGGFTDTQY
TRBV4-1	ASSQEGTVSYEQY
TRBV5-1	ASSLGQGDQPQH
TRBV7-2	ASSLGGAEPSNEQF
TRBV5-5	ASSLQGPSTDTQH
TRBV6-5	ASSSLTRGWGTEAF
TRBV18	ASSQLAHRGDTQY
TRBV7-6	ASTVSAGVLNEQF
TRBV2	ASSEAMRGGEAF
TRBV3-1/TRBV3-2	ASSQDNRLAEAF
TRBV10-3	AISESGAGARPETQY
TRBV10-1	ASSDPTSGTNEQF
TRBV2	ASSVTGGSHQPQH
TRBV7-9	ASSFSGGFNQPQH
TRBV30	AWIRGYGTGELF
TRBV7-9	ASSLLLTTDRLNTGELF
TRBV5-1	ASSGTGGVDTQY